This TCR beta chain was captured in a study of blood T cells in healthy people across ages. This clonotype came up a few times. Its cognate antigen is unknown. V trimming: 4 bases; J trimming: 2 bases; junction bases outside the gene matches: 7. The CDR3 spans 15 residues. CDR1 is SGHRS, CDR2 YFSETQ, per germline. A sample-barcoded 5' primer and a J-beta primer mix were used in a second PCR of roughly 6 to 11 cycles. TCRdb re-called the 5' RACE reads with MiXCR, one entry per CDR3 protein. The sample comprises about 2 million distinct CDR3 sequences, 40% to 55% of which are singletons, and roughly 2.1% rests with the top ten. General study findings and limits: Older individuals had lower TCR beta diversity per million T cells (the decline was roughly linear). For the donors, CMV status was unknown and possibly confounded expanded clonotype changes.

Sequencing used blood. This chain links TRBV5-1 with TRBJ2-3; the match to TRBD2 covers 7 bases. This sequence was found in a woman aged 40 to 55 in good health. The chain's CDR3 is CASSAGVSNTDTQYF. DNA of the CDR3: TGCGCCAGCAGCGCGGGGGTATCCAACACAGATACGCAGTATTTT.